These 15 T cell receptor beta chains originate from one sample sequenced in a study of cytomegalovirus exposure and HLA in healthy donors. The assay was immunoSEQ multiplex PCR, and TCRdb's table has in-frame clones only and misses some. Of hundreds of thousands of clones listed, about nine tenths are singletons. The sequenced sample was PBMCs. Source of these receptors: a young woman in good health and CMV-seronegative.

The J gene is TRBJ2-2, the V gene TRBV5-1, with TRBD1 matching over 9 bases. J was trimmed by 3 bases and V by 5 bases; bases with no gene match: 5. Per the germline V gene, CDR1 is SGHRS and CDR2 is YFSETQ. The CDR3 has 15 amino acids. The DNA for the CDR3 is TGCGCCAGCAGACCGGGACAGGGACACACCGGGGAGCTGTTTTTT. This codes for CASRPGQGHTGELFF. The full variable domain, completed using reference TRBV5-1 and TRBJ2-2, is KAGVTQTPRYLIKTRGQQVTLSCSPISGHRSVSWYQQTPGQGLQFLFEYFSETQRNKGNFPGRFSGRQFSNSRSEMNVSTLELGDSALYLCASRPGQGHTGELFFGEGSRLTVL.

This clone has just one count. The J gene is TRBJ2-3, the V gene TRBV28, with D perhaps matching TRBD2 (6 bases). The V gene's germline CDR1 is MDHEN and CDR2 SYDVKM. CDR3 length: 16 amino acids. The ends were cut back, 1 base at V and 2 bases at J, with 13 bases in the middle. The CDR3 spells CASSLYRESITDTQYF. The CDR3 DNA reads TGTGCCAGCAGTTTATACCGGGAGTCTATCACAGATACGCAGTATTTT.

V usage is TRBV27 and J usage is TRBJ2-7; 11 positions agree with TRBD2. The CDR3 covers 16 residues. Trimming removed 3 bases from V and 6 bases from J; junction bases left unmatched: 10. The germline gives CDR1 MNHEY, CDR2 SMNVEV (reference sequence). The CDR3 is CASSLVPTSGRPEQYF. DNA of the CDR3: TGTGCCAGCAGTTTGGTTCCTACTAGCGGGAGACCCGAGCAGTACTTC.

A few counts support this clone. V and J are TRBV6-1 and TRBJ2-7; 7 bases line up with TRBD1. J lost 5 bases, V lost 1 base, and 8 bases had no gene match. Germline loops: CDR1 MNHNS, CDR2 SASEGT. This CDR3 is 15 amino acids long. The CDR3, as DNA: TGTGCCAGCAGTGAAGAACCCGGCACAGGGGACGAGCAGTACTTC. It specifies CASSEEPGTGDEQYF.

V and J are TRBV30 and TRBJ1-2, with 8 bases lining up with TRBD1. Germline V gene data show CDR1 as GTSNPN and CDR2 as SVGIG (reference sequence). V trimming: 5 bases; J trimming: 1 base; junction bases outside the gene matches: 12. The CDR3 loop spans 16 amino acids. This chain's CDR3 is CAWEPGQGSINYGYTF. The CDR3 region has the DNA TGTGCCTGGGAACCCGGACAGGGATCAATTAACTATGGCTACACCTTC. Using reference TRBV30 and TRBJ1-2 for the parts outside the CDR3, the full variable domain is SQTIHQWPATLVQPVGSPLSLECTVEGTSNPNLYWYRQAAGRGLQLLFYSVGIGQISSEVPQNLSASRPQDRQFILSSKKLLLSDSGFYLCAWEPGQGSINYGYTFGSGTRLTVV.

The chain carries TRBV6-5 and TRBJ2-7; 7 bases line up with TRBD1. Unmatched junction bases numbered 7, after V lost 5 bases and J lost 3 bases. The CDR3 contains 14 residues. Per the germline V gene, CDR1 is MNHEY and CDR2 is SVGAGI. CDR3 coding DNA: TGTGCCAGCAGTGACCTCCGACAGGGCTACGAGCAGTACTTC. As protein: CASSDLRQGYEQYF.

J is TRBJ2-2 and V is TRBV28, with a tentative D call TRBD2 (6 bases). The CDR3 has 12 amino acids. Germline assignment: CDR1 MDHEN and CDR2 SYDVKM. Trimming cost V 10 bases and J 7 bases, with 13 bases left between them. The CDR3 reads CAIEARGGELFF. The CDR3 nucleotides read TGTGCCATCGAAGCGCGGGGCGGGGAGCTGTTTTTT.

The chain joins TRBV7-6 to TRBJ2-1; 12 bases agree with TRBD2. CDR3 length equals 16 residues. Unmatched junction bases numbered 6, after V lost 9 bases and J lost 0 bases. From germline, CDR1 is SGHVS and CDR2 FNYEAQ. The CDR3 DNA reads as TGTGCCAGTAAACTAGCGGGGGGCCCCTCCTACAATGAGCAGTTCTTC. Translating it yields CASKLAGGPSYNEQFF. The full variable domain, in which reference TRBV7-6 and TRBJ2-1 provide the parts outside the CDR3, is GAGVSQSPRYKVTKRGQDVALRCDPISGHVSLYWYRQALGQGPEFLTYFNYEAQQDKSGLPNDRFSAERPEGSISTLTIQRTEQRDSAMYRCASKLAGGPSYNEQFFGPGTRLTVL.

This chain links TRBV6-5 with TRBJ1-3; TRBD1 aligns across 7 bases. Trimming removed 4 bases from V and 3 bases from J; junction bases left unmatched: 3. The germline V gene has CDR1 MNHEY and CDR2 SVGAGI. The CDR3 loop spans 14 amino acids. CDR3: CASSFTGVGNTIYF. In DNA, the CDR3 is TGTGCCAGCAGTTTCACAGGGGTTGGAAACACCATATATTTT.

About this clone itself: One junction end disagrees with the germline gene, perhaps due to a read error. The CDR3 bases are TGTGCCGGCAGTGAAAGCACTTCTGCCTACAATGAGCAGTTCTTC. The encoded protein is CAGSESTSAYNEQFF. The rearrangement joins TRBV2 to TRBJ2-1; the D is unclear. Germline V gives CDR1 SNHLY, CDR2 FYNNEI. The CDR3 covers 15 residues. Filled out from reference TRBV2 and TRBJ2-1, the complete variable domain reads EPEVTQTPSHQVTQMGQEVILRCVPISNHLYFYWYRQILGQKVEFLVSFYNNEISEKSEIFDDQFSVERPDGSNFTLKIRSTKLEDSAMYFCAGSESTSAYNEQFFGPGTRLTVL.

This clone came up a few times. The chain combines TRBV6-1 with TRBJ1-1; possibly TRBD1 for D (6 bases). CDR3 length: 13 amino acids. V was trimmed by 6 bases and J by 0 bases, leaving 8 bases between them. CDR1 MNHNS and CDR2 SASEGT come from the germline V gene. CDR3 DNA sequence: TGTGCCAGCAGGGACAGTCTGAACACTGAAGCTTTCTTT. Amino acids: CASRDSLNTEAFF.

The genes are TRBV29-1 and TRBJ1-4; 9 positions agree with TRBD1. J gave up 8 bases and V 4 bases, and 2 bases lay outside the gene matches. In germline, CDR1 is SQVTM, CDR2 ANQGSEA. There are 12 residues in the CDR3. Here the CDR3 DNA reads TGCAGCGTTGGGACAGGGGAGGAAAAACTGTTTTTT. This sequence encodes CSVGTGEEKLFF.

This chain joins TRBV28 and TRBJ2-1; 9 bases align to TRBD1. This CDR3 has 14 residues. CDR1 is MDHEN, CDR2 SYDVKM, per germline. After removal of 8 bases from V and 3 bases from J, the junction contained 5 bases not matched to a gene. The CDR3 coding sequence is TGTGCCAGCGTGAGACAGGGGGTCTACAATGAGCAGTTCTTC. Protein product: CASVRQGVYNEQFF.

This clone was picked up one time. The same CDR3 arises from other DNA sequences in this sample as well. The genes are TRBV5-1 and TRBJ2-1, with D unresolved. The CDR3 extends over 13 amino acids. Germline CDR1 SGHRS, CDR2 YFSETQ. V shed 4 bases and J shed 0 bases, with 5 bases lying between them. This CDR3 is CASSLGSYNEQFF. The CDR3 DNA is TGCGCCAGCAGCCTCGGCTCCTACAATGAGCAGTTCTTC.

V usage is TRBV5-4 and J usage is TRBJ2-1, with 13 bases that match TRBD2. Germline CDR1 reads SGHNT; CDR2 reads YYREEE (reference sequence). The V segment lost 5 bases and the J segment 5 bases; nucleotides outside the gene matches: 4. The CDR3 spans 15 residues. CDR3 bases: TGTGCCAGCAGTCCCGGACTAGCGGGGGACAATGAGCAGTTCTTC. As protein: CASSPGLAGDNEQFF.